The entry that follows covers one TCR beta chain sequence. The antigen is unknown. The data are from a study of vaccination effects on CD4 cells after COVID-19. CD4+ T cells specific for antigen were expanded with viral peptide pools by the ViraFEST assay before sequencing. Cultured cells yielded isolated CD4+ T cells after roughly 11 days. Participants received two doses of either the BNT162b2 or mRNA-1273 vaccine. This CDR3 contains 15 residues. The J segment lost 0 bases and the V segment lost 3 bases, leaving 4 bases of the junction unmatched. Germline V gene data show CDR1 as MDHEN and CDR2 as SYDVKM. Only in-frame clones appear in the TCRdb table, and some are missing; sequencing was by immunoSEQ multiplex PCR. This sample carries tens of thousands of clones, more than 70% of them seen once, and the ten largest clones take 1.2%.

This TCR came from a human donor who received a COVID-19 vaccine. The chain links TRBV28 to TRBJ1-2; 7 bases agree with TRBD1. This specimen was CD4+ T cells from PBMCs cultured with HCoV-229E spike peptides, taken after COVID-19 vaccination. CDR3 amino acids: CASSFTDRSNYGYTF. The DNA of the CDR3 is TGTGCCAGCAGTTTTACGGACAGGTCTAACTATGGCTACACCTTC.